The 24 T cell receptor beta chains below come from one sample, sequenced in a study of chemoradiotherapy in HPV16-positive cancers. Assay: immunoSEQ multiplex PCR; the TCRdb copy retains only in-frame clones and omits some. The sample contains about 67,000 clones, 88% of which appear only once. The material was blood, obtained from a patient who underwent chemoradiotherapy. The source is a human donor with HPV-associated anogenital cancer.

The chain combines TRBV2 with TRBJ1-5, with a tentative D call TRBD1 (6 bases). Germline lookup yields CDR1 SNHLY and CDR2 FYNNEI. Between the trimmed V and J ends, which lost 4 bases and 1 base, there was a span of 20 bases. The CDR3 is 18 residues long. CDR3: CASSARGAEVRSNQPQHF. The CDR3 DNA sequence: TGTGCCAGCAGTGCGAGGGGGGCGGAGGTTCGGAGCAATCAGCCCCAGCATTTT. Together with reference TRBV2 and TRBJ1-5, the CDR3 gives the full variable domain: EPEVTQTPSHQVTQMGQEVILRCVPISNHLYFYWYRQILGQKVEFLVSFYNNEISEKSEIFDDQFSVERPDGSNFTLKIRSTKLEDSAMYFCASSARGAEVRSNQPQHFGDGTRLSIL.

The chain has TRBV10-3 and TRBJ2-1; D tentatively fits TRBD1 or TRBD2 (5 bases each). V lost 7 bases and J 2 bases, leaving 12 bases between the germline ends. Germline V lookup: CDR1 ENHRY, CDR2 SYGVKD. The CDR3 is made up of 14 amino acids. The CDR3 protein is CAINRDGPYNEQFF. CDR3 sequence (DNA): TGTGCCATCAACCGGGACGGCCCCTACAATGAGCAGTTCTTC.

The rearrangement joins TRBV7-3 to TRBJ2-3; no firm D call. V shed 5 bases and J shed 3 bases, with 9 bases lying between them. This CDR3 is built from 13 residues. Germline assignment: CDR1 SGHTA and CDR2 FQGTGA. The CDR3 here is CASSRIPTDTQYF. DNA of the CDR3: TGTGCCAGCAGCCGAATACCGACAGATACGCAGTATTTT.

In DNA form, the CDR3 reads TGTGCCAGCAGCTTGGCCGACAAGGAACAAGAGACCCAGTACTTC. Translating it yields CASSLADKEQETQYF. This rearrangement joins TRBV5-4 to TRBJ2-5; no firm D call. Germline CDR1 reads SGHNT; CDR2 reads YYREEE (reference sequence). The CDR3 runs 15 residues. Trimming took off 0 bases at V and 2 bases at J, with 11 bases between the two ends.

The V gene is TRBV27, the J gene TRBJ1-2; D is perhaps TRBD1 (5 bases). V lost 1 base to trimming and J lost 7 bases, with 13 bases between them. Germline values: CDR1 MNHEY, CDR2 SMNVEV (reference sequence). CDR3 length: 14 amino acids. The CDR3 is CASSLLGQGGGYTF. The CDR3, as DNA: TGTGCCAGCAGTTTATTAGGGCAGGGCGGTGGCTACACCTTC.

This clone was seen only a few times. The chain combines TRBV6-5 with TRBJ2-1; 7 bases agree with TRBD1. V lost 2 bases, J lost 0 bases, and 1 base stayed unmatched. CDR3 length: 15 amino acids. The V gene's germline CDR1 is MNHEY and CDR2 SVGAGI. CDR3 nucleotides: TGTGCCAGCAGTTACCGGGACAGCTCCTACAATGAGCAGTTCTTC. Translation: CASSYRDSSYNEQFF.

This chain joins TRBV6-6 and TRBJ1-5, with 11 nucleotides matching TRBD1. The CDR3 covers 16 residues. Per germline, CDR1 MNHNY and CDR2 SVGAGI (reference sequence). V trimming: 7 bases; J trimming: 7 bases; junction bases outside the gene matches: 12. This CDR3 is CASMIQGGQGGQPQHF. CDR3 in DNA: TGTGCCAGCATGATTCAAGGGGGACAGGGGGGCCAGCCCCAGCATTTT.

The genes are TRBV6-5 and TRBJ2-2, with D tentatively TRBD2 (7 bases). This CDR3 spans 11 amino acids. The germline V and J ends were trimmed by 2 bases and 15 bases, with 10 bases remaining between them. Germline V gives CDR1 MNHEY, CDR2 SVGAGI. CDR3 coding DNA: TGTGCCAGCAGTTACAAGGGGGGGATGTTTTTT. Amino acid sequence: CASSYKGGMFF.

The chain carries TRBV27 and TRBJ2-1, with a weak D call TRBD2 (6 bases). Germline assignment: CDR1 MNHEY and CDR2 SMNVEV (reference sequence). The CDR3 consists of 14 residues. Trimming cost V 3 bases and J 0 bases, with 6 bases left between them. In DNA, the CDR3 is TGTGCCAGCAGTTTCGGGAGCTCCTACAATGAGCAGTTCTTC. Translation: CASSFGSSYNEQFF.

The gene calls are TRBV15 and TRBJ1-3, with unresolved D. The germline V gene has CDR1 LNHNV and CDR2 YYDKDF (reference sequence). This CDR3 has 12 amino acids. V was cut by 8 bases and J by 8 bases, with 13 bases left in between. The CDR3 sequence is CATGEFGDTIYF. CDR3 nucleotides: TGTGCCACCGGAGAGTTTGGGGACACCATATATTTT.

The chain links TRBV29-1 to TRBJ2-1; 7 nucleotides align to TRBD1. Germline V lookup: CDR1 SQVTM, CDR2 ANQGSEA. The trim removed 8 bases at V and 2 bases at J, leaving 3 bases unmatched. CDR3 size: 12 residues. CDR3 sequence: CSLGTAYNEQFF. CDR3 in DNA: TGCAGCCTTGGGACAGCCTACAATGAGCAGTTCTTC.

J is TRBJ2-7 and V is TRBV21-1; the table names TRBD1, a call not compared with the DNA. TRBV21-1 constitutes a pseudogene. The CDR3 consists of 17 residues. CDR3 bases: TGTGCCAGCAGCAAAGAGGGTTGGCAGGGGAGCTCCTACGAGCAGTACTTC. It is translated as CASSKEGWQGSSYEQYF.

J is TRBJ2-7 and V is TRBV5-4; 11 bases agree with TRBD1. V dropped 3 bases and J dropped 3; count of bases not matched to a gene: 2. Germline CDR1 reads SGHNT; CDR2 reads YYREEE (reference sequence). The CDR3 has 14 residues. CDR3 protein: CASSWGTGGYEQYF. In DNA form, the CDR3 reads TGTGCCAGCAGCTGGGGGACAGGGGGCTACGAGCAGTACTTC.

Note on this clone: One end of the junction varies from germline; a read error may be responsible. The rearrangement uses TRBV5-4 and TRBJ2-1, with 7 bases matching TRBD1. The CDR3 is made up of 18 amino acids. The germline V gene encodes CDR1 SGHNT and CDR2 YYREEE (reference sequence). The CDR3 bases are TGTGCCAGCACCACCGACCCCCGACAGGGATTCTCCTACAGTGAGCAGTTCTTC. As protein: CASTTDPRQGFSYSEQFF.

This sequence joins TRBV6-5 and TRBJ1-1; a possible D gene is TRBD1 (5 bases). Looked up from germline, CDR1 is MNHEY and CDR2 is SVGAGI. Trimming left V 10 bases short and J 3 bases short, with 15 bases between. The CDR3 is 13 amino acids. This CDR3 is CATQDPGDTEAFF. As DNA, the CDR3 is TGTGCCACCCAAGACCCGGGGGACACTGAAGCTTTCTTT.

The table lists this clone with a few counts. This chain joins TRBV9 and TRBJ2-2; 7 positions agree with TRBD1. There are 14 residues in the CDR3. J was trimmed by 0 bases and V by 8 bases; bases with no gene match: 4. Germline V gives CDR1 SGDLS, CDR2 YYNGEE. The CDR3 DNA sequence: TGTGCCAGTGCCGGACAGGCGAACACCGGGGAGCTGTTTTTT. Its protein is CASAGQANTGELFF.

This chain connects TRBV25-1 to TRBJ1-3; no reliable D call. This CDR3 has 13 amino acids. The V and J ends lost 3 bases and 3 bases respectively, with 6 bases between them. Germline V gives CDR1 MGHDK, CDR2 SYGVNS. The CDR3 sequence is CASSEYFGNTIYF. The DNA of the CDR3 is TGTGCCAGCAGTGAGTACTTTGGAAACACCATATATTTT.

The chain is built from TRBV5-6 and TRBJ1-2; perhaps TRBD1 as D (6 bases). The germline V gene encodes CDR1 SGHDT and CDR2 YYEEEE. The CDR3 has 13 amino acids. Trimming took off 4 bases at V and 2 bases at J, with 9 bases between the two ends. The CDR3 here is CASSQTGNYGYTF. The CDR3 bases are TGTGCCAGCAGCCAAACAGGGAACTATGGCTACACCTTC.

J is TRBJ1-1 and V is TRBV5-4, with D tentatively TRBD1 (5 bases). Germline V gene sequence: CDR1 SGHNT, CDR2 YYREEE (reference sequence). This CDR3 comprises 12 residues. With 2 bases removed from V and 5 bases from J, the gap between germline ends came to 7 bases. In DNA form, the CDR3 reads TGTGCCAGCAGCTTCGGGGGGACTGAAGCTTTCTTT. Protein product: CASSFGGTEAFF.

The chain links TRBV2 to TRBJ2-1; D is undetermined. Deletions cut 3 bases from V and 9 bases from J, with 6 bases between. CDR1 SNHLY and CDR2 FYNNEI come from the germline V gene. The CDR3 contains 11 residues. The CDR3 region is CASSEDREQFF. For the CDR3, the DNA is TGTGCCAGCAGTGAGGATCGTGAGCAGTTCTTC.

The chain has TRBV19 and TRBJ1-5; weak D call: TRBD1 (5 bases). The germline V gene has CDR1 LNHDA and CDR2 SQIVND (reference sequence). CDR3 size: 15 residues. Trimming took 3 bases from V and 5 from J, leaving 14 bases between them. CDR3 sequence (DNA): TGTGCCAGTAGTATGCAGGGCGGTCTGCATCAGCCCCAGCATTTT. Its protein is CASSMQGGLHQPQHF. Together with reference TRBV19 and TRBJ1-5, the CDR3 gives the full variable domain: DGGITQSPKYLFRKEGQNVTLSCEQNLNHDAMYWYRQDPGQGLRLIYYSQIVNDFQKGDIAEGYSVSREKKESFPLTVTSAQKNPTAFYLCASSMQGGLHQPQHFGDGTRLSIL.

The rearrangement links TRBV10-3 to TRBJ2-5; 8 bases are a match to TRBD1. Trimming at V came to 4 bases and at J to 2 bases, leaving 9 bases not matched to a gene. CDR1 and CDR2 (germline): ENHRY, SYGVKD. The CDR3 has 16 amino acids. Written as DNA, the CDR3 is TGTGCCATCAGTGCTTCAGGACAGGGACGGCAAGAGACCCAGTACTTC. Translation: CAISASGQGRQETQYF.

The rearrangement links TRBV28 to TRBJ2-1; TRBD2 agrees at 8 bases. J was trimmed by 6 bases and V by 4 bases; bases with no gene match: 8. This CDR3 is 15 amino acids long. The germline CDR1 and CDR2 sequences are MDHEN and SYDVKM. CDR3 amino acids: CASSWTSRVANEQFF. CDR3 nucleotide sequence: TGTGCCAGCAGTTGGACTAGCAGGGTCGCCAATGAGCAGTTCTTC.

The chain carries TRBV18 and TRBJ1-2; D is perhaps TRBD1 (6 bases). Germline CDR1 KGHSH, CDR2 LQKENI. Trimming shortened V by 5 bases and J by 2 bases, and 9 bases separated the two germline ends. The CDR3 is 13 amino acids. The CDR3: CASSTGQNYGYTF. CDR3 nucleotides: TGTGCCAGCTCAACAGGACAGAACTATGGCTACACCTTC.